Listed below are T cell receptor beta chains from one sample, sequenced in a study of cytomegalovirus exposure and HLA in healthy donors. Generated by immunoSEQ multiplex PCR, the TCRdb table keeps only in-frame clones and is missing some. The sample consists of 260,000 or so clones, less than 95% of them appearing once. The sequencing sample was made of PBMCs. These receptors were obtained from a woman aged 25 to 45 in good health and CMV-seronegative. Both conserved end residues are trimmed from each CDR3. The order of the fields is J gene, V gene, CDR3 protein.

>TRBJ2-7|TRBV7-2
ASSFGTGSSYEQY
>TRBJ2-3|TRBV4-3
ASSQGLAGGLGIADTQY
>TRBJ2-3|TRBV28
ASFPSGPRDLEGPDTQY
>TRBJ2-5|TRBV5-1
ASSEIGSETQY
>TRBJ1-5|TRBV28
ASSGTGSVSRQPQH
>TRBJ2-3|TRBV6-6
ASSYADTQY
>TRBJ2-1|TRBV29-1
SVLGTDRANNEQF
>TRBJ2-7|TRBV6-1
ASSEEGRGPYEQY
>TRBJ2-1|TRBV27
ASRDPREQF
>TRBJ2-7|TRBV27
ASRRGVYGFYEQY
>TRBJ2-7|TRBV7-8
ASSSILHPYEQY
>TRBJ2-7|TRBV7-8
ASSLNRFSYEQY
>TRBJ1-5|TRBV5-8
ASSLELGGNQPQH
>TRBJ1-1|TRBV6-5
ASTGTENTEAF
>TRBJ2-5|TRBV5-1
ASTVAGVPGETQY
>TRBJ2-7|TRBV7-8
ASSLVGLSYEQY
>TRBJ2-7|TRBV9
ASSVGGTPTREQY
>TRBJ1-2|TRBV27
ASGLGFGDYGYT
>TRBJ1-2|TRBV9
ASSARPWTGDSNYGYT
>TRBJ2-1|TRBV13
ASSSSASVTF
>TRBJ2-7|TRBV25-1
ASSDRRTGTGSYEQY
>TRBJ1-2|TRBV13
ASSYQGQGRNYGYT
>TRBJ2-7|TRBV19
ASSIRDTSYEQY
>TRBJ1-5|TRBV18
ASSNRDSGNQPQH
>TRBJ1-1|TRBV4-1
ASSQEGTGTEAF
>TRBJ1-5|TRBV28
ASSSDSFNQPQH
>TRBJ2-1|TRBV2
ASRGGTSGSGEQF
>TRBJ2-2|TRBV28
ASSLPSTTGELF
>TRBJ1-1|TRBV27
ASRAAGNTEAF
>TRBJ2-6|TRBV13
ASSLERRERTSGANVLT
>TRBJ2-3|TRBV27
ASSFAAHTDTQY
>TRBJ2-5|TRBV9
ASSPQTGQETQY
>TRBJ2-1|TRBV5-4
ASSASGTLHNEQF
>TRBJ2-3|TRBV4-2
ASSQEGRSGITDTQY
>TRBJ2-7|TRBV7-2
ASSLAGTGYEQY
>TRBJ2-1|TRBV5-6
ASRQTSGRWYEQF
>TRBJ1-5|TRBV28
ASSLASSQPQH
>TRBJ2-2|TRBV29-1
SVEREAGELF
>TRBJ2-2|TRBV25-1
ASSDRVNTGELF
>TRBJ2-2|TRBV19
ASSKGSGIDTGELF
>TRBJ2-2|TRBV28
ASSFRDRGLGELF
>TRBJ2-3|TRBV28
ASSLYPGTSGRSADTQY
>TRBJ2-7|TRBV27
ASSLIGQVPYEQY
>TRBJ2-3|TRBV5-1
ASSLGADTQY
>TRBJ2-1|TRBV4-3
ASSQEAPSGYNEQF
>TRBJ2-1|TRBV11-3
ASSLADYNEQF